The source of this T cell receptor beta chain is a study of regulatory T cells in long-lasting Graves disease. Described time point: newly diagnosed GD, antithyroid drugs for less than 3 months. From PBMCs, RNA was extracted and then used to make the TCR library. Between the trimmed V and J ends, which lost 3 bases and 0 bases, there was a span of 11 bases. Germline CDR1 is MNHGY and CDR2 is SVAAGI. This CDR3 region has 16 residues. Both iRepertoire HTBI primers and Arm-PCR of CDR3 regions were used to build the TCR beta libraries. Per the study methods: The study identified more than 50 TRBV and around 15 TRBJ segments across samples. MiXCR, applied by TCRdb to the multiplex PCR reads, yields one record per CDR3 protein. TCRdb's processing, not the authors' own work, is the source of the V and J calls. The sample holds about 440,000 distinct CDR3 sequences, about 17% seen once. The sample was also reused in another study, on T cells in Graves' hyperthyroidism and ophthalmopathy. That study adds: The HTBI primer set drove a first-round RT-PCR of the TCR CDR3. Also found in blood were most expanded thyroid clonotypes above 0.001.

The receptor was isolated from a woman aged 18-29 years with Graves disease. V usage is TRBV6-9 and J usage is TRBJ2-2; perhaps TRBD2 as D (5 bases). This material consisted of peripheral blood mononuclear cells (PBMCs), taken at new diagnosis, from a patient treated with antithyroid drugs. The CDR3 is CASSYSSGTNTGELFF. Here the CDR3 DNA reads TGTGCCAGCAGTTACTCTTCCGGGACGAACACCGGGGAGCTGTTTTTT.